The clone carrying this T cell receptor (beta chain) was seen a handful of times. Its specificity is not known. The sample originates from a study of blood T cells in healthy people across ages. CDR1 and CDR2 (germline): DFQATT, SNEGSKA (reference sequence). This CDR3 contains 11 residues. The V gene lost 6 bases and the J gene lost 2 bases, with 6 bases spanning the gap. A second roughly 6 to 11 cycle PCR used barcoded and J-beta primers. Samples each returned at least 2.5 million CDR3-containing paired-end reads. TCRdb itself ran the 5' RACE reads through MiXCR, one entry per CDR3 protein. The data contain roughly 1,100,000 distinct CDR3 sequences, 20% to 25% of them singletons. Study results and caveats: Comparison with aged donors showed that long-lived donors had more naive CD4+ cells and higher diversity.

These data are also associated with another study on T cells of mothers and their children. As reported in that work: All extracted RNA went into cDNA synthesis, about 1.4 ug per 15 ul. Detection of persistent microchimeric T cell clones did not occur.

This chain uses TRBV20-1 with TRBJ2-3; no clear D. The sample was blood. The origin of this receptor is a girl between 2 and 10 years old in good health. In nucleotides, the CDR3 is TGCAGTGCGATTCACACAGATACGCAGTATTTT. It yields the protein CSAIHTDTQYF.